These T cell receptor beta chains were read from a single sample in a study of blood T cell repertoires in COVID-19. Assay: immunoSEQ multiplex PCR; the TCRdb copy retains only in-frame clones and omits some. The table has under 250,000 clones, over 75% seen once; the top ten hold around 3.1%. The specimen sequenced was PBMCs or T cells enriched from blood (not recorded which). These TCRs come from a woman aged 35 to 49 who had been exposed to COVID-19. Each CDR3 is given with its conserved first and last residue. The D gene is left open where the match is weak.

CDR3aa | CDR3nt | j_gene | v_gene | d_gene
CATSDFGEGRGNEQFF | TGTGCCACCAGTGATTTCGGGGAGGGGCGGGGCAATGAGCAGTTCTTC | TRBJ2-1 | TRBV24-1 | TRBD2
CASSPGADRRNQPQHF | TGTGCCAGCAGCCCTGGGGCGGACAGGCGCAATCAGCCCCAGCATTTT | TRBJ1-5 | TRBV5-8 | TRBD1
CASSPGQGATDTQYF | TGCGCCAGCAGTCCCGGACAGGGGGCCACAGATACGCAGTATTTT | TRBJ2-3 | TRBV4-3 | TRBD1
CASSLGKGGARYYGYTF | TGTGCCAGCAGCTTAGGAAAGGGGGGGGCGCGGTACTATGGCTACACCTTC | TRBJ1-2 | TRBV11-2 | NA
CASRQTSGGGEQYF | TGTGCCAGCCGCCAAACCAGCGGGGGGGGTGAGCAGTACTTC | TRBJ2-7 | TRBV9 | TRBD2
CASSFSPNTEAFF | TGTGCCAGCAGCTTTAGCCCGAACACTGAAGCTTTCTTT | TRBJ1-1 | TRBV7-9 | NA
CAWRWATRASSYNSPLHF | TGTGCCTGGAGGTGGGCCACGCGGGCGAGCTCCTATAATTCACCCCTCCACTTT | TRBJ1-6 | TRBV30 | NA
CASSLRQGPYGYTF | TGTGCCAGCAGCTTACGGCAGGGGCCCTATGGCTACACCTTC | TRBJ1-2 | TRBV11-3 | NA
CASSPPVAQKAFF | TGTGCCAGCTCACCACCCGTAGCTCAGAAAGCTTTCTTT | TRBJ1-1 | TRBV18 | NA
CASTTRWDREAFF | TGTGCCAGCACTACCCGGTGGGACAGAGAAGCTTTCTTT | TRBJ1-1 | TRBV12-3/TRBV12-4 | TRBD1